A selection of T cell receptor beta chains follows, all from one sample in a study of response to subunit inactivated influenza vaccine. TCRdb analysed the RT-PCR reads with MiXCR anew, one entry per CDR3 protein. This sample has a few hundred thousand distinct CDR3 sequences, with 10% to 15% found just once. The sequencing used non-naive T cells sorted from PBMCs, collected around 15 days before vaccination. The receptor source for this set is a man aged 50 to 59 who received an inactivated influenza vaccine. CDR3s leave out the opening cysteine and the closing phenylalanine or tryptophan. The order of the fields is V gene, clone size, CDR3 protein. Clone size appears in some rows only: once, few, many, or a class for an expanded clone.

V: TRBV14
size: once
CDR3: ASSQGQRTIGYT

V: TRBV5-1
size: many
CDR3: ASSLEGWTDTQY

V: TRBV4-1
size: few
CDR3: ASSQEIRETQY

V: TRBV5-1
size: .
CDR3: ASSFRGISRQETQY

V: TRBV20-1
size: few
CDR3: SARQGTNEKLF

V: TRBV7-2
size: .
CDR3: ASSPSLTTNYGYT

V: TRBV7-2
size: .
CDR3: ASSLVSNNNEQF

V: TRBV3-1
size: many
CDR3: ASSQDPGQGATQY

V: TRBV6-2/TRBV6-3
size: many
CDR3: ASSFANTGELF

V: TRBV5-1
size: .
CDR3: ASSQVGTGTEAF

V: TRBV28
size: .
CDR3: ASRSRAEAF

V: TRBV28
size: many
CDR3: ASSRDTGNEQF

V: TRBV2
size: few
CDR3: ASHGAGTGDYNEQF

V: TRBV5-1
size: many
CDR3: ASSSTSGMAGELF

V: TRBV10-3
size: many
CDR3: AISESRGGNEQF

V: TRBV2
size: .
CDR3: ASRGPGETQY

V: TRBV3-1
size: many
CDR3: ASSPRLATEQY

V: TRBV20-1
size: many
CDR3: SARSPGDTQY

V: TRBV5-1
size: .
CDR3: ASRISPGDYSPLH

V: TRBV27
size: many
CDR3: ASWEYEQY

V: TRBV28
size: many
CDR3: ASSFGTLAYNEQF

V: TRBV7-2
size: few
CDR3: ASSLGLNTDTQY

V: TRBV4-3
size: .
CDR3: ASSQRPELDSYEQY

V: TRBV6-2/TRBV6-3
size: .
CDR3: ATRLDGHYGYT

V: TRBV18
size: .
CDR3: ASSPGTGGRGSGANVLT

V: TRBV5-1
size: .
CDR3: ASSLRRPDYEQY

V: TRBV2
size: few
CDR3: ASRQDRSGANVLT

V: TRBV20-1
size: .
CDR3: SARKPSGTYEQY

V: TRBV18
size: .
CDR3: ASSGTSNTGELF

V: TRBV25-1
size: few
CDR3: ASSDPLDRTHQETQY

V: TRBV2
size: many
CDR3: ASKLNTEAF

V: TRBV18
size: many
CDR3: ASSPPFLVRTGPYEQY

V: TRBV7-2
size: .
CDR3: ASSATLRREQY

V: TRBV6-1
size: .
CDR3: ASRNWRGGATGTDTQY

V: TRBV7-2
size: many
CDR3: ASSWALQYTQY

V: TRBV20-1
size: few
CDR3: SARGGSSYEQY

V: TRBV3-1
size: few
CDR3: ASSQDLSGSGNTIY

V: TRBV4-1
size: .
CDR3: ASSQDAISGPGEQF

V: TRBV5-1
size: .
CDR3: ASSLWDRAWRNTEAF

V: TRBV28
size: .
CDR3: AIHQTGTGGEQY

V: TRBV7-9
size: once
CDR3: ASSPSVGGTEAF

V: TRBV20-1
size: few
CDR3: SAREQGRDSPLH

V: TRBV18
size: .
CDR3: ASSRRTQEVGSYEQY

V: TRBV3-1
size: .
CDR3: ASSQDRVGYEQY

V: TRBV6-5
size: .
CDR3: ASSYSRPSTDTQY

V: TRBV20-1
size: many
CDR3: SARGGGRSSYNEQF

V: TRBV12-3/TRBV12-4
size: few
CDR3: ASSYESGTGGELF

V: TRBV19
size: few
CDR3: ASSMLQGHEQY

V: TRBV12-3/TRBV12-4
size: .
CDR3: ASSGLAGLAQY

V: TRBV7-2
size: few
CDR3: ASSLGGQGIGSPLH

V: TRBV5-1
size: few
CDR3: ASSPGQGAHEQY

V: TRBV20-1
size: few
CDR3: SARGTRDETQY

V: TRBV6-2/TRBV6-3
size: few
CDR3: ASNRGQVTDTQY

V: TRBV20-1
size: few
CDR3: SPGPSSSYNEQF

V: TRBV6-1
size: .
CDR3: ASRPTGTVNYGYT

V: TRBV29-1
size: many
CDR3: SVEDRGSYEQY

V: TRBV7-9
size: many
CDR3: ASSAGSETQY